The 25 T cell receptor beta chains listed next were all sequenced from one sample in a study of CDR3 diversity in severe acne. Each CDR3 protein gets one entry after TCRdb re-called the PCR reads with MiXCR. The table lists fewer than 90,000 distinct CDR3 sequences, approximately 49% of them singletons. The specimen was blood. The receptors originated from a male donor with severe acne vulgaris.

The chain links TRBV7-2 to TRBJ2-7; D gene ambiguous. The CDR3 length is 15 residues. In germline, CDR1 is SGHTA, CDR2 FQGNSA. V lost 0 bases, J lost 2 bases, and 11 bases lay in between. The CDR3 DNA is TGTGCCAGCAGCTTAGCCTCAGGCCAGACCTACGAGCAGTACTTC. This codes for CASSLASGQTYEQYF.

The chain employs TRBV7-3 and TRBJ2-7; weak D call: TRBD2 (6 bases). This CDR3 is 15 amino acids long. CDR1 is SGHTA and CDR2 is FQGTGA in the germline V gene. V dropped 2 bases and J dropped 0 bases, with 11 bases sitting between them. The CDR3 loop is CASSLLPGDSYEQYF. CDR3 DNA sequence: TGTGCCAGCAGCTTACTTCCGGGGGACTCCTACGAGCAGTACTTC.

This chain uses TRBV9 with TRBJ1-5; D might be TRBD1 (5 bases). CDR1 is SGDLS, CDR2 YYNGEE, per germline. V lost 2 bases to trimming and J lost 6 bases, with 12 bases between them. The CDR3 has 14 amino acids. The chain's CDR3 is CASSVGGEGQPQHF. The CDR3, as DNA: TGTGCCAGCAGCGTCGGGGGGGAGGGTCAGCCCCAGCATTTT.

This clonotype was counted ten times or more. The CDR3 DNA reads TGTGCCAGCAGTTCGACAGGTTTATTCTCTGGGGCCAACGTCCTGACTTTC. This encodes CASSSTGLFSGANVLTF. The chain recombines TRBV28 with TRBJ2-6, with D perhaps TRBD1 (6 bases). Trimming stripped 4 bases from V and 0 bases from J, with 13 bases between. The germline V gene has CDR1 MDHEN and CDR2 SYDVKM. The CDR3 length is 17 residues.

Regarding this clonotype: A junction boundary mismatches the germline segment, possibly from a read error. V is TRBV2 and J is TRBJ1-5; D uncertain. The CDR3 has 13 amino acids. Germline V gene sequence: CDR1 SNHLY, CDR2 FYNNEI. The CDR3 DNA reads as TGTGCCTGCAGTGAGGAGTGGGTACTGCCCCAGCATTTT. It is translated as CACSEEWVLPQHF.

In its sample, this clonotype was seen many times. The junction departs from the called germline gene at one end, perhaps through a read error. In DNA, the CDR3 is TGTGCCAGCAGCTTGGAAGGGTCAAAGGAAATCTTC. It encodes CASSLEGSKEIF. The V call is TRBV5-5, the J call TRBJ2-1; D is unclear. The CDR3 length is 12 residues. CDR1 is SGHKS, CDR2 YYEKEE, per germline (reference sequence).

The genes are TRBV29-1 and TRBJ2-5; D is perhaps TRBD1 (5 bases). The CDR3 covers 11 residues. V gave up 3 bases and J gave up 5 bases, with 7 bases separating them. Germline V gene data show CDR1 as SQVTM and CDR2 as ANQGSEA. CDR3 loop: CSVEPGETQYF. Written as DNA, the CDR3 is TGCAGCGTTGAGCCAGGGGAGACCCAGTACTTC.

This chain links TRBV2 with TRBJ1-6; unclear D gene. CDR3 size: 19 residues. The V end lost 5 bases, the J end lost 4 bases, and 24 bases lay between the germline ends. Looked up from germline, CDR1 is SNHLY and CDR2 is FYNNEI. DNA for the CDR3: TGTGCCAGCAGTTTGATCCCTCGTGGGAGGTTCCTTTATAATTCACCCCTCCACTTT. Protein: CASSLIPRGRFLYNSPLHF.

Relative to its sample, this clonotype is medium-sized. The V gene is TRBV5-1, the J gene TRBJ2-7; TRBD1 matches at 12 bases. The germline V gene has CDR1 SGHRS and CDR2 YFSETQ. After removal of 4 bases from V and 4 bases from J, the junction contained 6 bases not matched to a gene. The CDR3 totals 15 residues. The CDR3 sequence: CASSTTGQGAYEQYF. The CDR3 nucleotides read TGCGCCAGCAGCACAACGGGACAGGGGGCTTACGAGCAGTACTTC.

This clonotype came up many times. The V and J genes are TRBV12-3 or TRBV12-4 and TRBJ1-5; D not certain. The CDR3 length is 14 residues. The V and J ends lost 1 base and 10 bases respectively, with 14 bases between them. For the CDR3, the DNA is TGTGCCAGCAGTTTAGGGACCGAGGTGGGTCCCCAGCATTTT. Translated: CASSLGTEVGPQHF.

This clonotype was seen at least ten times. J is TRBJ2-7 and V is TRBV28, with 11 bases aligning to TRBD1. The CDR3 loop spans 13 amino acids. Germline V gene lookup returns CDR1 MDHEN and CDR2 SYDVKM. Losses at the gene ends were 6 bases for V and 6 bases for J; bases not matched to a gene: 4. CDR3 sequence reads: CASRPGQGGEQYF. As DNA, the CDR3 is TGTGCCAGCAGGCCGGGACAGGGGGGCGAGCAGTACTTC. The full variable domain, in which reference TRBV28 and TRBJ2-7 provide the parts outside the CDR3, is DVKVTQSSRYLVKRTGEKVFLECVQDMDHENMFWYRQDPGLGLRLIYFSYDVKMKEKGDIPEGYSVSREKKERFSLILESASTNQTSMYLCASRPGQGGEQYFGPGTRLTVT.

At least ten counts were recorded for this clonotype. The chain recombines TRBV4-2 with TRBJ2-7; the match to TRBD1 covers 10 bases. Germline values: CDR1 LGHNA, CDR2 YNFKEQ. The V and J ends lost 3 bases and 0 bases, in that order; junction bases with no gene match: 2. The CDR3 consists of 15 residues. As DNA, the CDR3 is TGTGCCAGCAGCCAGGGGACAGGGGACTCCTACGAGCAGTACTTC. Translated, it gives CASSQGTGDSYEQYF.

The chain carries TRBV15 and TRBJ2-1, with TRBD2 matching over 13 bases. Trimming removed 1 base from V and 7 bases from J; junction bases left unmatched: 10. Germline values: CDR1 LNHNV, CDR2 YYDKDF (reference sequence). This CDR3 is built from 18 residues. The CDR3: CATSRGTSGSYCKNEQFF. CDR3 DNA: TGTGCCACCAGCAGAGGGACTAGCGGGAGTTACTGTAAAAATGAGCAGTTCTTC.

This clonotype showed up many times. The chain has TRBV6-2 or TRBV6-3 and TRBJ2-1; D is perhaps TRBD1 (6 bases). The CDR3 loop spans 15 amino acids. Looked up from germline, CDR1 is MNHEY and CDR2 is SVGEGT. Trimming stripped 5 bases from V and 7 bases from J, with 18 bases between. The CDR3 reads CASSPQGPSWNEQFF. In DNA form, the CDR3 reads TGTGCCAGCAGTCCACAGGGTCCCTCGTGGAATGAGCAGTTCTTC.

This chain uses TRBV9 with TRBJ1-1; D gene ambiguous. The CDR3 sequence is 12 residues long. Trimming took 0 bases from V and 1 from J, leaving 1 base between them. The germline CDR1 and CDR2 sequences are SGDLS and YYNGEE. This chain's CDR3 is CASSVENTEAFF. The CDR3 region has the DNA TGTGCCAGCAGCGTAGAGAACACTGAAGCTTTCTTT.

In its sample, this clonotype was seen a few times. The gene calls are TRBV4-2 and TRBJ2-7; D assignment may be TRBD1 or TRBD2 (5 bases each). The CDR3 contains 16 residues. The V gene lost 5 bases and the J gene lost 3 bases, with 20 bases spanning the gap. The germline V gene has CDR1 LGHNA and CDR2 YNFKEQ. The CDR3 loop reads CASSGAGTRENYEQYF. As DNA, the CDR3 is TGTGCCAGCAGCGGGGCCGGGACGAGAGAAAACTACGAGCAGTACTTC.

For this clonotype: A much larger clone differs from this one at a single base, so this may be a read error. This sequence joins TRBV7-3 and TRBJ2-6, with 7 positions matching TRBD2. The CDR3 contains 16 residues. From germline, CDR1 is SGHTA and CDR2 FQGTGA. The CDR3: CASGLSAGAGANVLTF. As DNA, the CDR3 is TGTGCCAGCGGCTTATCGGCGGGAGCCGGGGCCAACGTCCTGACTTTC. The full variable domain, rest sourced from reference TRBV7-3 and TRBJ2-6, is GAGVSQTPSNKVTEKGKYVELRCDPISGHTALYWYRQSLGQGPEFLIYFQGTGAADDSGLPNDRFFAVRPEGSVSTLKIQRTERGDSAVYLCASGLSAGAGANVLTFGAGSRLTVL.

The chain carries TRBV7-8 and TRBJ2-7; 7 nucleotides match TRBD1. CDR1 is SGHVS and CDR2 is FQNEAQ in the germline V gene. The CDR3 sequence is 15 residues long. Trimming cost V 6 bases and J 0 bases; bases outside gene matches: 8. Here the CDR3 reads CASRSKTGNSYEQYF. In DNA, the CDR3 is TGTGCCAGCAGATCTAAGACAGGGAACTCCTACGAGCAGTACTTC. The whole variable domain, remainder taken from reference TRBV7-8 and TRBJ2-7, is GAGVSQSPRYKVAKRGQDVALRCDPISGHVSLFWYQQALGQGPEFLTYFQNEAQLDKSGLPSDRFFAERPEGSVSTLKIQRTQQEDSAVYLCASRSKTGNSYEQYFGPGTRLTVT.

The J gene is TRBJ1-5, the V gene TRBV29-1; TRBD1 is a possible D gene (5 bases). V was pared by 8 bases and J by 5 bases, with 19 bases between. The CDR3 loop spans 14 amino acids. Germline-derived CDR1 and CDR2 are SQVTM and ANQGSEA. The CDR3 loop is CSLGRQGRYQPQHF. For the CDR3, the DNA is TGCAGCTTAGGAAGGCAGGGAAGGTATCAGCCCCAGCATTTT.

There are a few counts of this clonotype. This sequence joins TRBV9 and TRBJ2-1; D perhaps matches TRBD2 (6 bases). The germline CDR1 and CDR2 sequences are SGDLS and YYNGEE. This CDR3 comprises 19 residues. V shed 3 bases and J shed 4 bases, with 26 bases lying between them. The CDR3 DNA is TGTGCCAGCAGCGCAGGGACTCCGAGAGCGGTAGCGGTATACAATGAGCAGTTCTTC. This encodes CASSAGTPRAVAVYNEQFF.

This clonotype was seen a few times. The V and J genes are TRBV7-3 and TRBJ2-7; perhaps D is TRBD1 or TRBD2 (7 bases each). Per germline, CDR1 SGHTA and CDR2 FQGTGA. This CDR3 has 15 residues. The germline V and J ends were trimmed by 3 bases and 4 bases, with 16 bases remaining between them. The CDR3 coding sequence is TGTGCCAGCAGCTTTGGGAGGGGGCCGTCATACGAGCAGTACTTC. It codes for CASSFGRGPSYEQYF. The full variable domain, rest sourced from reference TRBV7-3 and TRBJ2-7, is GAGVSQTPSNKVTEKGKYVELRCDPISGHTALYWYRQSLGQGPEFLIYFQGTGAADDSGLPNDRFFAVRPEGSVSTLKIQRTERGDSAVYLCASSFGRGPSYEQYFGPGTRLTVT.

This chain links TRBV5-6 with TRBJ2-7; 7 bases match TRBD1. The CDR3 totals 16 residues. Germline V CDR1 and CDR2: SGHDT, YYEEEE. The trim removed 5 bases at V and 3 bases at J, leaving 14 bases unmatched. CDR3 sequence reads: CASSPLGSGTDYEQYF. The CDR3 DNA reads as TGTGCCAGCAGTCCTCTCGGATCCGGGACAGACTACGAGCAGTACTTC.

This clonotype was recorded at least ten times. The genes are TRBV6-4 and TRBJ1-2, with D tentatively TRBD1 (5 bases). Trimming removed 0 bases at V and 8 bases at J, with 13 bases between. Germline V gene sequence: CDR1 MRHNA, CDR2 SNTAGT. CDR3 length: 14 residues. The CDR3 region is CASSDSTETGGYTF. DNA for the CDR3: TGTGCCAGCAGTGACTCGACAGAAACGGGGGGCTACACCTTC.

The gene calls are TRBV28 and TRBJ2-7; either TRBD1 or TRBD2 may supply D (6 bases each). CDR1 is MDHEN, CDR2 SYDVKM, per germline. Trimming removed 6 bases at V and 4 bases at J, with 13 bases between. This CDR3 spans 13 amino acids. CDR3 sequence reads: CASREGGRYEQYF. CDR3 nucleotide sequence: TGTGCCAGCAGGGAAGGGGGGAGGTACGAGCAGTACTTC.

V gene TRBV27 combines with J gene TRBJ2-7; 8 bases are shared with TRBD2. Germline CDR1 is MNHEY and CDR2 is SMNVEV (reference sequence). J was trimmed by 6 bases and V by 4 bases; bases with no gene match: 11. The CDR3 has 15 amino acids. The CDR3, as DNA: TGTGCCAGCAGTTGGGGGAGCGGGAGTCTGAGCGAGCAGTACTTC. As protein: CASSWGSGSLSEQYF.